This is a list of T cell receptor beta chains from one sample in a study of STAT3 mutations in large granular lymphocyte leukemia. TCRdb's table, derived via immunoSEQ multiplex PCR, lists solely in-frame clones and lacks some. This sample has over 30,000 clones, with 70% to 90% found just once. Material: PBMCs. The receptor source for this set is a human donor with T large granular lymphocyte leukemia. Some clones in this sample may be carry-over from other donors' samples. CDR3s include the opening cysteine and the closing phenylalanine or tryptophan. The D gene is left open where the match is weak. The listing skips clone size in some rows; elsewhere it reads once, few, many or a size class.

d_call: NA
cdr3_length: 16
v_call: TRBV18
clone_size: NA
j_call: TRBJ2-1
cdr3_nt: TGTGCCAGCTCACCAAGGGCAGGGGGGGCGAGGAATGAGCAGTTCTTC
cdr3_aa: CASSPRAGGARNEQFF

d_call: NA
cdr3_length: 15
v_call: TRBV7-2
clone_size: NA
j_call: TRBJ1-1
cdr3_nt: TGTGCCAGCAGCTACCCGGGACTGATGAACACTGAAGCTTTCTTT
cdr3_aa: CASSYPGLMNTEAFF

d_call: TRBD1
cdr3_length: 15
v_call: TRBV6-6
clone_size: NA
j_call: TRBJ2-3
cdr3_nt: TGTGCCAGCAGGGAACAGGGGGCGAGCACAGATACGCAGTATTTT
cdr3_aa: CASREQGASTDTQYF

d_call: NA
cdr3_length: 14
v_call: TRBV18
clone_size: once
j_call: TRBJ1-3
cdr3_nt: TGTGCCAGCTCACCGGGCCCCCTGGGAAACACCATATATTTT
cdr3_aa: CASSPGPLGNTIYF

d_call: NA
cdr3_length: 11
v_call: TRBV30
clone_size: NA
j_call: TRBJ2-3
cdr3_nt: TGTGCCTGGACGGTAGGGGATACGCAGTATTTT
cdr3_aa: CAWTVGDTQYF

d_call: NA
cdr3_length: 13
v_call: TRBV2
clone_size: NA
j_call: TRBJ1-2
cdr3_nt: TGTGCCAGCAGTGAAGGCAGAAGAACGGGCTACACCTTC
cdr3_aa: CASSEGRRTGYTF

d_call: NA
cdr3_length: 15
v_call: TRBV5-1
clone_size: NA
j_call: TRBJ1-4
cdr3_nt: TGCGCCAGCAGCCCGTCCGGGGCTAATAGTGAAAAACTGTTTTTT
cdr3_aa: CASSPSGANSEKLFF

d_call: NA
cdr3_length: 14
v_call: TRBV5-1
clone_size: NA
j_call: TRBJ2-1
cdr3_nt: TGCGCCAGCAGCTTGGGAAACGATTACAATGAGCAGTTCTTC
cdr3_aa: CASSLGNDYNEQFF

d_call: NA
cdr3_length: 13
v_call: TRBV28
clone_size: NA
j_call: TRBJ1-2
cdr3_nt: TGTGCCAGCAGTTTAGGAATCCTCTATGGCTACACCTTC
cdr3_aa: CASSLGILYGYTF

d_call: TRBD1
cdr3_length: 14
v_call: TRBV29-1
clone_size: NA
j_call: TRBJ1-1
cdr3_nt: TGCAGCGCCCGACAGGGAGGGGGGAACACTGAAGCTTTCTTT
cdr3_aa: CSARQGGGNTEAFF

d_call: NA
cdr3_length: 14
v_call: TRBV5-4
clone_size: once
j_call: TRBJ1-1
cdr3_nt: TGTGCCAGCAGCCCGGCCGGGATGAACACTGAAGCTTTCTTT
cdr3_aa: CASSPAGMNTEAFF

d_call: TRBD2
cdr3_length: 15
v_call: TRBV7-2
clone_size: NA
j_call: TRBJ2-5
cdr3_nt: TGTGCCAGCAGTTCCCTCCTACTAGCGGGAGAGACCCAGTACTTC
cdr3_aa: CASSSLLLAGETQYF

d_call: NA
cdr3_length: 15
v_call: TRBV7-9
clone_size: NA
j_call: TRBJ2-2
cdr3_nt: TGTGCCAGCAGCTTGACTACGACGAACACCGGGGAGCTGTTTTTT
cdr3_aa: CASSLTTTNTGELFF

d_call: NA
cdr3_length: 13
v_call: TRBV19
clone_size: NA
j_call: TRBJ1-1
cdr3_nt: TGTGCCAGTAGTATGAATGTTGTCACTGAAGCTTTCTTT
cdr3_aa: CASSMNVVTEAFF

d_call: TRBD2
cdr3_length: 15
v_call: TRBV6-5
clone_size: NA
j_call: TRBJ2-5
cdr3_nt: TGTGCCAGCAGCAATAGCGGGGGGGCGACGGAGACCCAGTACTTC
cdr3_aa: CASSNSGGATETQYF

d_call: NA
cdr3_length: 15
v_call: TRBV6-1
clone_size: many
j_call: TRBJ2-3
cdr3_nt: TGTGCCAGCAGTGAGGGACTTTCCCCTACAGATACGCAGTATTTT
cdr3_aa: CASSEGLSPTDTQYF

d_call: NA
cdr3_length: 14
v_call: TRBV5-1
clone_size: NA
j_call: TRBJ2-3
cdr3_nt: TGCGCCAGCAGCGTTCAGGGCAGCACAGATACGCAGTATTTT
cdr3_aa: CASSVQGSTDTQYF

d_call: NA
cdr3_length: 16
v_call: TRBV19
clone_size: NA
j_call: TRBJ1-5
cdr3_nt: TGTGCCAGTAGTATGGCGGGCGGCAGGGACAATCAGCCCCAGCATTTT
cdr3_aa: CASSMAGGRDNQPQHF

d_call: TRBD2
cdr3_length: 15
v_call: TRBV7-6
clone_size: few
j_call: TRBJ2-1
cdr3_nt: TGTGCCAGCAGCCCAGCTAGCGGGGGATTCCATGAGCAGTTCTTC
cdr3_aa: CASSPASGGFHEQFF

d_call: NA
cdr3_length: 15
v_call: TRBV28
clone_size: NA
j_call: TRBJ1-5
cdr3_nt: TGTGCCAGCAGACCAACGGGGGGAAGCAATCAGCCCCAGCATTTT
cdr3_aa: CASRPTGGSNQPQHF

d_call: NA
cdr3_length: 14
v_call: TRBV19
clone_size: NA
j_call: TRBJ1-1
cdr3_nt: TGTGCCACCTATTCAGGAGTTTGGGCCACTGAAGCTTTCTTT
cdr3_aa: CATYSGVWATEAFF

d_call: TRBD2
cdr3_length: 16
v_call: TRBV5-4
clone_size: NA
j_call: TRBJ2-5
cdr3_nt: TGTGCCAGCAGCTCCCAGTTCGCAGCGGGGGTAGAGACCCAGTACTTC
cdr3_aa: CASSSQFAAGVETQYF

d_call: NA
cdr3_length: 14
v_call: TRBV5-1
clone_size: NA
j_call: TRBJ2-5
cdr3_nt: TGCGCCAGCAGCTTGTCCAGCGCTCAAGAGACCCAGTACTTC
cdr3_aa: CASSLSSAQETQYF

d_call: NA
cdr3_length: 15
v_call: TRBV9
clone_size: once
j_call: TRBJ1-5
cdr3_nt: TGTGCCAGCAGCGCCGAGGGTGGGAGCAATCAGCCCCAGCATTTT
cdr3_aa: CASSAEGGSNQPQHF

d_call: TRBD2
cdr3_length: 16
v_call: TRBV11-2
clone_size: NA
j_call: TRBJ2-3
cdr3_nt: TGTGCCAGCAGGCGAGCCCCGGGACTAGCGGCAGATACGCAGTATTTT
cdr3_aa: CASRRAPGLAADTQYF

d_call: TRBD1
cdr3_length: 15
v_call: TRBV5-5
clone_size: once
j_call: TRBJ1-2
cdr3_nt: TGTGCCAGCAGCTTGAGACAGGGTACTAACTATGGCTACACCTTC
cdr3_aa: CASSLRQGTNYGYTF

d_call: TRBD2
cdr3_length: 14
v_call: TRBV10-3
clone_size: NA
j_call: TRBJ2-5
cdr3_nt: TGTGCCATCAGTGACCAGACGGAGCGGGGTACCCAGTACTTC
cdr3_aa: CAISDQTERGTQYF

d_call: NA
cdr3_length: 15
v_call: TRBV6-5
clone_size: NA
j_call: TRBJ2-7
cdr3_nt: TGTGCCAGCAGCCTTGTACCCCTTGGGTGGAACGAGCAGTACTTC
cdr3_aa: CASSLVPLGWNEQYF

d_call: NA
cdr3_length: 14
v_call: TRBV5-1
clone_size: NA
j_call: TRBJ1-2
cdr3_nt: TGCGCCAGCACTCCCGAGGGGGGTTACTATGGCTACACCTTC
cdr3_aa: CASTPEGGYYGYTF

d_call: NA
cdr3_length: 15
v_call: TRBV18
clone_size: NA
j_call: TRBJ1-2
cdr3_nt: TGTGCCAGCTCACCGGCTCACGGCACTAACTATGGCTACACCTTC
cdr3_aa: CASSPAHGTNYGYTF

d_call: NA
cdr3_length: 16
v_call: TRBV18
clone_size: once
j_call: TRBJ2-3
cdr3_nt: TGTGCCAGCTCAGGACAGGAGGGGTTACGGACAGATACGCAGTATTTT
cdr3_aa: CASSGQEGLRTDTQYF

d_call: NA
cdr3_length: 13
v_call: TRBV6-1
clone_size: NA
j_call: TRBJ1-2
cdr3_nt: TGTGCCAGCAGTGAATGGGGGTACTATGGCTACACCTTC
cdr3_aa: CASSEWGYYGYTF

d_call: NA
cdr3_length: 13
v_call: TRBV15
clone_size: NA
j_call: TRBJ1-3
cdr3_nt: TGTGCCACCAGCAGACCCTCTGGAAACACCATATATTTT
cdr3_aa: CATSRPSGNTIYF

d_call: TRBD2
cdr3_length: 16
v_call: TRBV19
clone_size: NA
j_call: TRBJ2-2
cdr3_nt: TGTGCCAGTAGTTCGCTAGCGGGGGGAAACACCGGGGAGCTGTTTTTT
cdr3_aa: CASSSLAGGNTGELFF

d_call: TRBD2
cdr3_length: 13
v_call: TRBV4-1
clone_size: once
j_call: TRBJ2-7
cdr3_nt: TGCGCCAGCAGCCAACTTCAGGGAGGGGAGCAGTACTTC
cdr3_aa: CASSQLQGGEQYF

d_call: TRBD2
cdr3_length: 13
v_call: TRBV5-5
clone_size: NA
j_call: TRBJ2-5
cdr3_nt: TGTGCCAGCAGCTGGGGGGGGGTGGCGACCCAGTACTTC
cdr3_aa: CASSWGGVATQYF

d_call: NA
cdr3_length: 13
v_call: TRBV19
clone_size: NA
j_call: TRBJ2-2
cdr3_nt: TGTGCCAGTAGTCGACAGTACACCGGGGAGCTGTTTTTT
cdr3_aa: CASSRQYTGELFF

d_call: NA
cdr3_length: 11
v_call: TRBV30
clone_size: NA
j_call: TRBJ1-1
cdr3_nt: TGTGCCTGGAGTGTTGGAGGGGAAGCTTTCTTT
cdr3_aa: CAWSVGGEAFF

d_call: NA
cdr3_length: 13
v_call: TRBV19
clone_size: NA
j_call: TRBJ1-5
cdr3_nt: TGTGCCAGTAGTATGGGGGGGGTTCAGCCCCAGCATTTT
cdr3_aa: CASSMGGVQPQHF

d_call: NA
cdr3_length: 15
v_call: TRBV4-3
clone_size: NA
j_call: TRBJ1-2
cdr3_nt: TGCGCCAGCAGCCAAGATCCGGAGGGAAACTATGGCTACACCTTC
cdr3_aa: CASSQDPEGNYGYTF

d_call: TRBD1
cdr3_length: 17
v_call: TRBV11-3
clone_size: NA
j_call: TRBJ1-5
cdr3_nt: TGTGCCAGCAGCTTAGTACCTCCCCACAGGGGCGGCCAGCCCCAGCATTTT
cdr3_aa: CASSLVPPHRGGQPQHF

d_call: NA
cdr3_length: 14
v_call: TRBV4-3
clone_size: NA
j_call: TRBJ1-1
cdr3_nt: TGCGCCAGCAGCCAAGATTATCAGAACACTGAAGCTTTCTTT
cdr3_aa: CASSQDYQNTEAFF

d_call: NA
cdr3_length: 14
v_call: TRBV5-8
clone_size: once
j_call: TRBJ1-4
cdr3_nt: TGTGCCAGCAGCTTGAGCGGCGGGGTGGAAAAACTGTTTTTT
cdr3_aa: CASSLSGGVEKLFF

d_call: NA
cdr3_length: 13
v_call: TRBV7-9
clone_size: once
j_call: TRBJ2-1
cdr3_nt: TGTGCCAGCAGCTTAGGACCTAGATTTGAGCAGTTCTTC
cdr3_aa: CASSLGPRFEQFF

d_call: NA
cdr3_length: 15
v_call: TRBV28
clone_size: NA
j_call: TRBJ2-7
cdr3_nt: TGTGCCAGCAGTTCCACTGCGGGAAAGGGGTGGGAGCAGTACTTC
cdr3_aa: CASSSTAGKGWEQYF

d_call: NA
cdr3_length: 14
v_call: TRBV5-4
clone_size: NA
j_call: TRBJ2-5
cdr3_nt: TGTGCCAGCAGCTTGCAGGGTATCCAAGAGACCCAGTACTTC
cdr3_aa: CASSLQGIQETQYF

d_call: TRBD2
cdr3_length: 18
v_call: TRBV7-9
clone_size: once
j_call: TRBJ2-1
cdr3_nt: TGTGCCAGCAGCCGAGGACTAGCGGGGGGCCGGGCCTACAATGAGCAGTTCTTC
cdr3_aa: CASSRGLAGGRAYNEQFF

d_call: NA
cdr3_length: 12
v_call: TRBV28
clone_size: NA
j_call: TRBJ1-5
cdr3_nt: TGTGCCAGCAGCCCATTGGCCGGGCCCCAGCATTTT
cdr3_aa: CASSPLAGPQHF

d_call: NA
cdr3_length: 13
v_call: TRBV2
clone_size: NA
j_call: TRBJ1-1
cdr3_nt: TGTGCCAGCAGATGGGGGACTGAGACTGAAGCTTTCTTT
cdr3_aa: CASRWGTETEAFF

d_call: TRBD1
cdr3_length: 17
v_call: TRBV5-1
clone_size: once
j_call: TRBJ1-1
cdr3_nt: TGCGCCAGCAGCTTGGAAAGGACAGGGTGGAAGAACACTGAAGCTTTCTTT
cdr3_aa: CASSLERTGWKNTEAFF

d_call: NA
cdr3_length: 13
v_call: TRBV6-6
clone_size: NA
j_call: TRBJ1-2
cdr3_nt: TGTGCCAGCAGTTATGTCTCTAACTATGGCTACACCTTC
cdr3_aa: CASSYVSNYGYTF